What follows is one T cell receptor (beta chain) and its context. Its antigen is unknown. Germline V lookup: CDR1 MNHNS, CDR2 SASEGT. The trim removed 4 bases at V and 5 bases at J, leaving 7 bases unmatched. The CDR3 sequence is 15 residues long. The record originates from a study of cytotoxic CD8 clonotypes in ibrutinib-treated CLL. Study-wide points: T-cell clonality at baseline went above that of age-matched healthy donors and rose and fell with circulating CD8+ T-cell counts.

The method was immunoSEQ multiplex PCR; TCRdb's version includes in-frame clones alone and lacks a portion of them. The sample shows about 45,000 clones, 50% to 80% of them seen only once. The sample consisted of PBMCs, taken after 24 months of ibrutinib treatment. This receptor was taken from a human donor with chronic lymphocytic leukemia. The rearrangement uses TRBV6-1 and TRBJ1-4; 7 bases fit TRBD1. The CDR3 nucleotides are TGTGCCAGCAGTGGAACCGGGACAGCGAATGAAAAACTGTTTTTT. Translating it yields CASSGTGTANEKLFF.